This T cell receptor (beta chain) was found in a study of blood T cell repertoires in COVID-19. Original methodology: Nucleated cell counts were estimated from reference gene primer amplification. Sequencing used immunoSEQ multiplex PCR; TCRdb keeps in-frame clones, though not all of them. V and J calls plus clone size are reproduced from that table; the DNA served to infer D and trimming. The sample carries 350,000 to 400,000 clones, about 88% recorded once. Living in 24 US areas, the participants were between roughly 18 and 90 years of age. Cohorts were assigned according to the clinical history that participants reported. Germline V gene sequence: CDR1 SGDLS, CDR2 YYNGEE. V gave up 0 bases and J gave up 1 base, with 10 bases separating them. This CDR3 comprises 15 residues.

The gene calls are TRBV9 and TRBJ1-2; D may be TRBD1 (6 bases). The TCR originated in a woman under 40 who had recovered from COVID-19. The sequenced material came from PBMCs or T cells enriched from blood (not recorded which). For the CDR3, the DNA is TGTGCCAGCAGCGTAGGAGAGGGGGTTAACTATGGCTACACCTTC. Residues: CASSVGEGVNYGYTF. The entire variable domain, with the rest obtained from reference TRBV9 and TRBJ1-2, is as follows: DSGVTQTPKHLITATGQRVTLRCSPRSGDLSVYWYQQSLDQGLQFLIQYYNGEERAKGNILERFSAQQFPDLHSELNLSSLELGDSALYFCASSVGEGVNYGYTFGSGTRLTVV.